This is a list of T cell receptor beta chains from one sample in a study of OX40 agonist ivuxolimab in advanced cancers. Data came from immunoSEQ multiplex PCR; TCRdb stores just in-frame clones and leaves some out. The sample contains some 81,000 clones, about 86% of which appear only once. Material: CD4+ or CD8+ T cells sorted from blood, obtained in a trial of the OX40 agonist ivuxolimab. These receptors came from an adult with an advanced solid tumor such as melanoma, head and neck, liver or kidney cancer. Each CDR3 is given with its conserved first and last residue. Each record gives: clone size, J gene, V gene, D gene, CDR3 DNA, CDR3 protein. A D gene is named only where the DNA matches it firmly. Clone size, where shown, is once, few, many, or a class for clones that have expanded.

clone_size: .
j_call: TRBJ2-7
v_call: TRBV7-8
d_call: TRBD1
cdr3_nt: TGTGCCAGCAGCCCCGACAGGGTTGGCGAGCAGTACTTC
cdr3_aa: CASSPDRVGEQYF

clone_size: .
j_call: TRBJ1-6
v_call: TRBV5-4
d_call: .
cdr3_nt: TGTGCCAGCAGCGCGTCACGAGCAGAGGACTCACCCCTCCACTTT
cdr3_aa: CASSASRAEDSPLHF

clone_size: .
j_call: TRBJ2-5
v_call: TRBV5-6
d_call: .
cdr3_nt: TGTGCCAGCAGCCTGACTCCTACCTCCCAAGAGACCCAGTACTTC
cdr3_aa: CASSLTPTSQETQYF

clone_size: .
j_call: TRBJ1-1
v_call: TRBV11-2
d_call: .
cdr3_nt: TGTGCCAGCAGCTTATCCCCCTGGGAGGCCCGGGGCACTGAAGCTTTCTTT
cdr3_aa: CASSLSPWEARGTEAFF

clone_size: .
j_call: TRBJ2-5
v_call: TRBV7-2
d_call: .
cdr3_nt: TGTGCCAGCAGCTTAGGGGCTGGGGCCAGGGTAGAGACCCAGTACTTC
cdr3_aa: CASSLGAGARVETQYF

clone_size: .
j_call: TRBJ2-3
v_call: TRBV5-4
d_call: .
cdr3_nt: TGTGCCAGCAGCTTAAAAGCTATCACAGATACGCAGTATTTT
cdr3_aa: CASSLKAITDTQYF

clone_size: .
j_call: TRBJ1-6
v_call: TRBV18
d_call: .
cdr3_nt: TGTGCCAGCTCACCAGCGGACCCCTATAATTCACCCCTCCACTTT
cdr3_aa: CASSPADPYNSPLHF

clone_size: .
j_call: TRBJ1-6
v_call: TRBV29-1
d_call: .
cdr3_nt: TGCAGCGTTGCCCAGGGGCGGGATTCACCCCTCCACTTT
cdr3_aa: CSVAQGRDSPLHF

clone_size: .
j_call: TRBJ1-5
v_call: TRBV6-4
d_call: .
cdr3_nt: TGTGCCAGCAGTGAGAGCTATAATCAGCCCCAGCATTTT
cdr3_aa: CASSESYNQPQHF

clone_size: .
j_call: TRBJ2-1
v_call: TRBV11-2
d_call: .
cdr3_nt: TGTGCCAGCAGTTATGGACCCTTCTCCTACAATGAGCAGTTCTTC
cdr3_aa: CASSYGPFSYNEQFF

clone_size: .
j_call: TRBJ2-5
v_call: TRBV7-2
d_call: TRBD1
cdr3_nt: TGTGCCAGCAGCGCGATGCGGGACAGGGGAGAGACCCAGTACTTC
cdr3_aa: CASSAMRDRGETQYF

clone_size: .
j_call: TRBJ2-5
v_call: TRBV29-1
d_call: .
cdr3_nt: TGCAGCGCAGTACAAGAGACCCAGTACTTC
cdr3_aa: CSAVQETQYF

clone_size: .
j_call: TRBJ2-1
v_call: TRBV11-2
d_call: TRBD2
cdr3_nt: TGTGCCAGCAGTTTCCTAGCGGGAGCAGTCAACAATGAGCAGTTCTTC
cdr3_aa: CASSFLAGAVNNEQFF

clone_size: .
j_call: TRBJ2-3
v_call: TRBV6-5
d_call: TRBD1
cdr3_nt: TGTGCCAGCAGTACCGGGACAGGGGACACAGATACGCAGTATTTT
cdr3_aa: CASSTGTGDTDTQYF

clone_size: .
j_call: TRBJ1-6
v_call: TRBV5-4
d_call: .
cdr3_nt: TGTGCCAGCAGCTTGGAGAGGTTGGGAGAAAGGAATTCACCCCTCCACTTT
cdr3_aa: CASSLERLGERNSPLHF

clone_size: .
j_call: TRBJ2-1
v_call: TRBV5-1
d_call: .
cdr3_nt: TGCGCCAGCAGCTTGAATTCCTACAATGAGCAGTTCTTC
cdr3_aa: CASSLNSYNEQFF

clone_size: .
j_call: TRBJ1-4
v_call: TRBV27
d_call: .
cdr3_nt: TGTGCCAGCAGTTTGATCGGGGGAAAGAGTGAAAAACTGTTTTTT
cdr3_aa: CASSLIGGKSEKLFF

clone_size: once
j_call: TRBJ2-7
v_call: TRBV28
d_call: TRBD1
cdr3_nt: TGTGCCAGCAGTTCAGGGGTACAGGGGGCTTCCTACGAGCAGTACTTC
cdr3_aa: CASSSGVQGASYEQYF

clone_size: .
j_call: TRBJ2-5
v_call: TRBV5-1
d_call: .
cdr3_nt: TGCGCCAGCAGCTTGGGGGTGAAAGAGACCCAGTACTTC
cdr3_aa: CASSLGVKETQYF

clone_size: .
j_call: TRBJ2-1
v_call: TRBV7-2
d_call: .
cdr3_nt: TGTGCCAGCAGCTTATGGGCAGGGAAGTCCTACAATGAGCAGTTCTTC
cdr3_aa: CASSLWAGKSYNEQFF

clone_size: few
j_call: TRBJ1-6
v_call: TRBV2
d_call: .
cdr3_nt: TGTGCCAGCAGGGTTAATTCACCCCTCCACTTT
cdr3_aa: CASRVNSPLHF

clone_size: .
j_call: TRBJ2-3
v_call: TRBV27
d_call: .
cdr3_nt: TGTGCCAGCAGTTCCAGTCAGGTGACAACAGATACGCAGTATTTT
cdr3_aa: CASSSSQVTTDTQYF

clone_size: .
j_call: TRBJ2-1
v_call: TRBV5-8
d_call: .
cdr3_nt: TGTGCCAGCAGCTTTGCGGGGGCCTCCTACAATGAGCAGTTCTTC
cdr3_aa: CASSFAGASYNEQFF

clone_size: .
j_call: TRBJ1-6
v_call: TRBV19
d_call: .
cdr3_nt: TGTGCCAGTAGTATTCCGGGAGCCTCCCTCCACTTT
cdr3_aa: CASSIPGASLHF

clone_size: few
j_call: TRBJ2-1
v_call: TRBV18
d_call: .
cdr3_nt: TGTGCCAGCTCACTACGTAACGGGGTCAGCTCCTACAATGAGCAGTTCTTC
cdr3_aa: CASSLRNGVSSYNEQFF

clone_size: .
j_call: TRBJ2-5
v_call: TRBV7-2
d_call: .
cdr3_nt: TGTGCCAGCAGCTTAAGGGCAAGCGCGCAAGAGACCCAGTACTTC
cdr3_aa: CASSLRASAQETQYF

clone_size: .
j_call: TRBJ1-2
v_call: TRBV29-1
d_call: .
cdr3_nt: TGCAGCGTTGGAGGCCCTTGGGGCTACACCTTC
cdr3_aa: CSVGGPWGYTF

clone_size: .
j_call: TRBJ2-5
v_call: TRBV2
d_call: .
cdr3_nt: TGTGCCAGCATCCAGGGTGGGTCGCCCCAAGAGACCCAGTACTTC
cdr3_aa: CASIQGGSPQETQYF

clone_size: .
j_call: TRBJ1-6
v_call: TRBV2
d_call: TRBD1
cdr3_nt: TGTGCCAGCAGGGGACAGGTTGTCTCCTATAATTCACCCCTCCACTTT
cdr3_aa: CASRGQVVSYNSPLHF

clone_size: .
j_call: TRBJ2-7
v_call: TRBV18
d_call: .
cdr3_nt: TGTGCCAGCTCCTCGAGGAGGGAAGGGAACTACGAGCAGTACTTC
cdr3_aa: CASSSRREGNYEQYF

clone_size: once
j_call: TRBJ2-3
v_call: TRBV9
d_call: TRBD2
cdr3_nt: TGTGCCAGCGGAGGCCTAGCGGGCACAGATACGCAGTATTTT
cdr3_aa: CASGGLAGTDTQYF

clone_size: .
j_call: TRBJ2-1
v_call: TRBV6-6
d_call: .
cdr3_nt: TGTGCCAGCAGGTCCACTAGCAGGAGGATCAATGAGCAGTTCTTC
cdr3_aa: CASRSTSRRINEQFF

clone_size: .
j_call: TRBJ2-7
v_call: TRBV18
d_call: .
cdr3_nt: TGTGCCAGCTCACCCAAGCGCGACGAGCAGTACTTC
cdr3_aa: CASSPKRDEQYF

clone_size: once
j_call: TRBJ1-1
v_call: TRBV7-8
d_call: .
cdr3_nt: TGTGCCAGCAGCCCACTTGGGGCCAAGGGGAGCGGCACTGAAGCTTTCTTT
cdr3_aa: CASSPLGAKGSGTEAFF

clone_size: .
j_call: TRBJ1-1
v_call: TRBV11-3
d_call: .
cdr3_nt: TGTGCCAGCAGCTTAGGGGGGGGTTACACTGAAGCTTTCTTT
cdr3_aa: CASSLGGGYTEAFF

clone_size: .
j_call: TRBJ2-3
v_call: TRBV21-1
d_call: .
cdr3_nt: TGTGCCAGCAGCGTAAGACTAGCGGGGGGCCCGGATGGAGATACGCAGTATTTT
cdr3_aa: CASSVRLAGGPDGDTQYF

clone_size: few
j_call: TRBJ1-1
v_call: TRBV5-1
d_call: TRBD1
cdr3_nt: TGCGCCAGCAGCCCCCACCCTCGGGACAGCAACACTGAAGCTTTCTTT
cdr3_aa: CASSPHPRDSNTEAFF

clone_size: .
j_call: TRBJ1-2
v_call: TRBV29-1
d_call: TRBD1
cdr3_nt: TGCAGCGTTCAGGGACAGGCAGGGTCTGGCTACACCTTC
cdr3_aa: CSVQGQAGSGYTF

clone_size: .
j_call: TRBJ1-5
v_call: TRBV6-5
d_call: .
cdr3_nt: TGTGCCAGCAGTTACCAAGGGAAGGTCAATCAGCCCCAGCATTTT
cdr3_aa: CASSYQGKVNQPQHF

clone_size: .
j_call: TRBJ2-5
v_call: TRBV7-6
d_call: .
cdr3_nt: TGTGCCAGCAGTTCTTTCGGAAATGCAGGGGGGGAGACCCAGTACTTC
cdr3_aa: CASSSFGNAGGETQYF

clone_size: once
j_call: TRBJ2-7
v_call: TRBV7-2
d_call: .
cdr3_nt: TGTGCCAGCAGCTTGCGGGGCGGGCCGACCTACGAGCAGTACTTC
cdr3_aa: CASSLRGGPTYEQYF

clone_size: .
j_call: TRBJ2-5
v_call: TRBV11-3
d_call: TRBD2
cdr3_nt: TGTGCCAGCAGCTTAGATCAAGGCGGGAGCGCCTCAGGTGGGGCCCAGTACTTC
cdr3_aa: CASSLDQGGSASGGAQYF

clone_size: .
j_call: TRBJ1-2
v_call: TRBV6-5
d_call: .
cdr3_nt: TGTGCCAGCAGTTACTCGGCCGGGCTTGGCTACACCTTC
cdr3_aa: CASSYSAGLGYTF

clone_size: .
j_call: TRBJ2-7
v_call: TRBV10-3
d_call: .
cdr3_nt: TGTGCCATCAGCCCTTCTGAATACGAGCAGTACTTC
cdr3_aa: CAISPSEYEQYF

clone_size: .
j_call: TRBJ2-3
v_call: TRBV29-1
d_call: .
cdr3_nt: TGCAGCGTTGAGGCGCAGACCACAGATACGCAGTATTTT
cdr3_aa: CSVEAQTTDTQYF

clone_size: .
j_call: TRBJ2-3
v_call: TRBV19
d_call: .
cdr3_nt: TGTGCCAGTACCCTCCGGAGTAGCGGTCTTGCAGATACGCAGTATTTT
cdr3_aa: CASTLRSSGLADTQYF

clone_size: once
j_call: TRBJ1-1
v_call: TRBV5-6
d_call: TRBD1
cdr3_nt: TGTGCCAGCAGCCCCGGGACAGGGCGGGTGAACACTGAAGCTTTCTTT
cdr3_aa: CASSPGTGRVNTEAFF

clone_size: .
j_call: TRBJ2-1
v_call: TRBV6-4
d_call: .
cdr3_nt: TGTGCCAGCAGTCTCGCCCCAGTCTCCTACAATGAGCAGTTCTTC
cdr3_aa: CASSLAPVSYNEQFF

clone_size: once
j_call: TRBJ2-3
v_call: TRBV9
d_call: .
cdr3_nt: TGTGCCAGCAGCTTCGGGGGATGGTCAGATACGCAGTATTTT
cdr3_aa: CASSFGGWSDTQYF

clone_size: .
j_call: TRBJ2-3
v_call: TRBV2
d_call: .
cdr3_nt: TGTGCCAGCAGTGAGAGGGCTAGCGACACAGATACGCAGTATTTT
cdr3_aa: CASSERASDTDTQYF

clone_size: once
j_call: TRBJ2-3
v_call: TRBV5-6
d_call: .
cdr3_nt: TGTGCCAGCAGCTTGGTTGGGGGCTCTAGCACAGATACGCAGTATTTT
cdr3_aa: CASSLVGGSSTDTQYF

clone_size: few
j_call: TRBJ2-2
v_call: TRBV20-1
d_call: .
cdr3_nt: TGCAGTGCTCCGAACACCGGGGAGCTGTTTTTT
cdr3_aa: CSAPNTGELFF